The source of this TCR beta chain is a study of response to subunit inactivated influenza vaccine. Study-level findings and limits: There was a suggestion from the authors that each seasonal influenza vaccination recruits few new T cells.

Germline CDR1 MNHEY, CDR2 SVGAGI. The CDR3 is 13 amino acids. The V segment lost 6 bases and the J segment 4 bases; nucleotides outside the gene matches: 5. In its sample, this clonotype was seen many times. Its antigen is undetermined. TCRdb reanalysed the RT-PCR reads using MiXCR and keeps one entry per CDR3 protein. The data show approximately 480,000 distinct CDR3 sequences, approximately 9.9% seen once. The TCR comes from a man aged 45-60 years who received an inactivated influenza vaccine. This sequence joins TRBV6-5 and TRBJ1-1; 7 bases line up with TRBD1. Specimen: PBMCs from blood, collected more than 35 days after vaccination. CDR3 sequence: CASRDSGGTEAFF. CDR3 coding DNA: TGTGCCAGCAGGGACTCAGGGGGCACTGAAGCTTTCTTT.